This T cell receptor (beta chain) was found in a study of OX40 agonist ivuxolimab in advanced cancers. Study background: The patients received ivuxolimab by intravenous route every 2 weeks at 0.01 to 10 mg/kg.

Here immunoSEQ multiplex PCR was the method, and the copy in TCRdb shows in-frame clones only, minus some. There are under 75,000 clones in the sample; approximately 91% occur only once, and more than 20% lies in the top ten. The CDR3 contains 13 residues. With 4 bases removed from V and 2 bases from J, the gap between germline ends came to 9 bases. The germline V gene encodes CDR1 SEHNR and CDR2 FQNEAQ (reference sequence). The input for sequencing was CD4+ or CD8+ T cells sorted from blood, taken in a trial of the OX40 agonist ivuxolimab. The chain employs TRBV7-9 and TRBJ2-7, with D hard to call. The clonotype comes from an adult with an advanced solid tumor such as melanoma, head and neck, liver or kidney cancer. Written as DNA, the CDR3 is TGTGCCAGCAGCTCCAGCTCAGCCTACGAGCAGTACTTC. As protein: CASSSSSAYEQYF.